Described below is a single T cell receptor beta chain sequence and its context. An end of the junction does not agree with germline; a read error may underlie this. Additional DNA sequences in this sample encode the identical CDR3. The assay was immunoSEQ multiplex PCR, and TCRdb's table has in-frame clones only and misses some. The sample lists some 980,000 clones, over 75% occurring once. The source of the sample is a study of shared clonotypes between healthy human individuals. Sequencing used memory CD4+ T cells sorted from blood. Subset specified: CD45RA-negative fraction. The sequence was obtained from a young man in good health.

The CDR3 DNA sequence: TGTGCCTGGAGTGTGAATAATTCGCCCCTCCACTTT. It specifies CAWSVNNSPLHF. J is TRBJ1-6 and V is TRBV30; D not certain. This CDR3 region has 12 residues. Looked up from germline, CDR1 is GTSNPN and CDR2 is SVGIG (reference sequence).